This T cell receptor (beta chain) was identified in a study of blood T cell repertoires in COVID-19. Trimming pared 0 bases from V and 2 bases from J, leaving 7 bases between. The germline V gene encodes CDR1 MGHRA and CDR2 YSYEKL. The CDR3 runs to 14 residues. Cohort allocation depended upon clinical history that participants reported. Before being deemed recovered, Cohort 3 donors had two negative PCRs, clearance, or symptom resolution. Generated by immunoSEQ multiplex PCR, the TCRdb table keeps only in-frame clones and is missing some. Of 500,000 or so clones listed, 87% are singletons. The sequencing input was PBMCs or T cells enriched from blood (not recorded which). This receptor was identified in a woman younger than 30 who had recovered from COVID-19. This chain connects TRBV4-1 to TRBJ1-2, with a weak D call TRBD1 (5 bases). This chain's CDR3 is CASSQDPGNYGYTF. The CDR3 DNA reads TGCGCCAGCAGCCAAGATCCAGGGAACTATGGCTACACCTTC.